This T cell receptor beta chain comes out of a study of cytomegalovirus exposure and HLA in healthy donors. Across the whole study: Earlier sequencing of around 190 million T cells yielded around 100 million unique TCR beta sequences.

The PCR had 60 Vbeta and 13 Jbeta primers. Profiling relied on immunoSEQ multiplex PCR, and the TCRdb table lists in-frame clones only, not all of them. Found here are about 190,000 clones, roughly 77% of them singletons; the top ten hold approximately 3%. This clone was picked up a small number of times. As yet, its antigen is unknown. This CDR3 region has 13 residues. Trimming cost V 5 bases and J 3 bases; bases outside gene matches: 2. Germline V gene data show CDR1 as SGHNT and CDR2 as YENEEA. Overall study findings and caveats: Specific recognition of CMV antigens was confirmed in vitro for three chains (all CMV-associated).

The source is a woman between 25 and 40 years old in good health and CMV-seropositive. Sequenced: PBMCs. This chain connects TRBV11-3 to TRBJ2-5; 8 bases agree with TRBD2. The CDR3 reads CASSAGLEETQYF. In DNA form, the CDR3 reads TGTGCCAGCAGCGCGGGACTAGAAGAGACCCAGTACTTC.